This T cell receptor (beta chain) comes out of a study of blood T cell repertoires in COVID-19 (TCRdb year 2020). Study-level background: The collaborator samples originated in the United States, Italy and Spain and spanned the acute and convalescent phases of COVID-19. The material from the prospective study consisted of cDNA or gDNA derived from T cells, B-cell-depleted T cells, or PBMCs. Deeply sampled blood TCRbeta repertoires from subjects exposed to, actively infected with, or recovered from COVID-19 were included in the dataset. The repertoires were released in a freely available public database meant as a resource for research on the immune response to SARS-CoV-2. The samples were drawn from two sources: the first 160 participants of the ongoing ImmuneRACE study, and some 1,300 subjects contributed by 6 global collaborators. The sample metadata nearly always contained a de-identified subject ID, COVID-19 status, age in years and sex. HLA class I and class II types, where available, came from metadata supplied by the sample provider rather than from assay-based typing.

The immunoSEQ Assay, a bias-controlled multiplex PCR, was used to amplify TCRbeta CDR3 regions from genomic DNA. Regarding the original processing steps: The number of nucleated cells in each sample was estimated from the amplification of reference gene primers within the assay. Sequence reads were collapsed and filtered to measure the absolute abundance of every unique TCRbeta CDR3 rearrangement. For each sample, productive Simpson clonality was calculated as the square root of Simpson's diversity index across productive rearrangements. TCRdb mirrors the immuneACCESS table, restricted to in-frame sequences. Some clones are absent from its copies; in checked studies, under half trace to an unresolved V gene, and the reason for the others is unknown. The DNA was the basis for D and trimming; V, J and clone size are from that table. The sample table records tens of thousands of clones; 70% to 90% of these occur just once. 6% to 7.5% of the sample is in the top ten clones.

Overall study results and their limits: Clinical and demographic metadata were provided uncurated, with the amount varying by source and participant.

From the germline V gene, CDR1 is MNHEY and CDR2 is SVGAGI. The V end gives up 7 bases and the J end 6 bases, leaving 5 bases in the junction not matched to a gene. The CDR3 runs 14 amino acids, cysteine and phenylalanine included. The only DNA kept is the CDR3, 42 bases in frame from the first base. The collaborating institutions used their own protocols to collect whole blood in K2EDTA tubes. For TCRbeta analysis, collaborators shipped samples as frozen whole blood, isolated PBMCs, or DNA extracted from either of those sample types. On this clone itself: It has no known antigen specificity. The input lacks base qualities; no much larger clone sits a single base away.

Sequenced sample: peripheral blood. The sequence was collected from a woman older than 75 with acute or convalescent COVID-19. Recombination joined TRBV6-5 with TRBJ2-2, and 10 junctional nucleotides match TRBD1. The CDR3 in this case is CASNRDRGPGELFF. Here is the DNA: TGTGCCAGCAACCGGGACAGGGGACCCGGGGAGCTGTTTTTT.